The source of this TCR beta chain is a study of human T cells and chemical hapten exposure. The study's findings and limits: Counts of TCRs above 1 in 1000 frequency stayed unchanged with DPC sensitization.

Library construction involved attaching unique molecular identifiers to individual cDNA molecules, which allowed quantitative, reproducible TCR counting. TCRdb recomputed calls from the RACE reads with MiXCR, one row per CDR3 protein. The top ten clones hold under 2.5% of a sample with roughly 150,000 distinct CDR3 sequences, about a quarter of them seen once. V shed 1 base and J shed 4 bases, with 7 bases lying between them. There are 13 residues in the CDR3. The germline gives CDR1 MGHDK, CDR2 SYGVNS. In regard to this clonotype: Its antigen remains unidentified.

This sample's time point: patch test 3, about 24 weeks after DPC sensitization. Regarding treatment: therapeutic diphenylcyclopropenone sensitization with weekly scalp DPC. The origin of this receptor is a woman aged 18-29 years with alopecia areata. Some clones in this sample may be carry-over from other donors' samples. Material: whole blood, obtained in connection with sensitization to the hapten diphenylcyclopropenone (DPC). The V call is TRBV25-1, the J call TRBJ1-2, with D possibly TRBD1 on 5 matching bases. CDR3 region: CASSEFGGYGYTF. CDR3 sequence (DNA): TGTGCCAGCAGTGAATTTGGGGGCTATGGCTACACCTTC.